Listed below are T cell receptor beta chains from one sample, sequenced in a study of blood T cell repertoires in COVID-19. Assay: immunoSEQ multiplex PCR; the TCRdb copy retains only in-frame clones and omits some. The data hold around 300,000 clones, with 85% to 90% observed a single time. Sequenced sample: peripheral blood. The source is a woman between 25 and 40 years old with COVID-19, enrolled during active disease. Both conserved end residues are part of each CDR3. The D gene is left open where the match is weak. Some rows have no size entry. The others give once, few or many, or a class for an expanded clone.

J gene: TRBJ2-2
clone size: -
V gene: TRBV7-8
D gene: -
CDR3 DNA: TGTGCCAGCAGCTTAGCGTTTGATTTTCGGTACGGGGAGCTGTTTTTT
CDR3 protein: CASSLAFDFRYGELFF

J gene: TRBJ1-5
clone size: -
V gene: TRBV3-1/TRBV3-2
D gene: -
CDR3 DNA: TGTGCCAGCAGCCAGGGGGGTGGCCAAGGCGTCCGACAGCCCCAGCATTTT
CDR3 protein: CASSQGGGQGVRQPQHF

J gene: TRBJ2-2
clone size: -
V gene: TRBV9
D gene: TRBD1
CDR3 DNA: TGTGCCAGCAGCGTGACAGGGGCGAACACCGGGGAGCTGTTTTTT
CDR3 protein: CASSVTGANTGELFF

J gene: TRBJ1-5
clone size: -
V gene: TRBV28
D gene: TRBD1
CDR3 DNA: TGTGCCGGGCACAGGACAGGGAGCAATCAGCCCCAGCATTTT
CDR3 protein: CAGHRTGSNQPQHF

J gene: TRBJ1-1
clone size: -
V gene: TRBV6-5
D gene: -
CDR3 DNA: TGTGCCAGCAGTCGCCGGGGTATGAACACTGAAGCTTTCTTT
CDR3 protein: CASSRRGMNTEAFF

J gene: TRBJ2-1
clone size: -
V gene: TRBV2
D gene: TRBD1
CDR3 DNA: TGTGCCAGCAGTAGGGACAGGTGGGGGTACAATGAGCAGTTCTTC
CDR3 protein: CASSRDRWGYNEQFF

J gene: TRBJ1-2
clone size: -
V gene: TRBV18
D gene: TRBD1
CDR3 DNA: TGTGCCAGCCGAGCAATTGGGACAGGGGGCTACACCTTC
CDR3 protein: CASRAIGTGGYTF

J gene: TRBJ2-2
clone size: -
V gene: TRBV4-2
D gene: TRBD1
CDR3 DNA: TGTGCCAGCAGCCAAGCGGACAGGGCGACCGGGGAGCTGTTTTTT
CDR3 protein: CASSQADRATGELFF

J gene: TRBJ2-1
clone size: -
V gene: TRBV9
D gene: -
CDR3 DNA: TGTGCCAGCAGCACGGGGGACAGCGACTACAATGAGCAGTTCTTC
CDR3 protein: CASSTGDSDYNEQFF

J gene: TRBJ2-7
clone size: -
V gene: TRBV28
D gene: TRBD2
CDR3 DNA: TGTGCCAGCAGCCGGGACCTAGCGGGAGATCCCTACGAGCAGTACTTC
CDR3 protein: CASSRDLAGDPYEQYF

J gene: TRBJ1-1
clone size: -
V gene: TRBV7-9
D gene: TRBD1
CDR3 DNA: TGTGCCAGCAGCTTAATCCCGGGACAGGGGGCAGCTTTCTTT
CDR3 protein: CASSLIPGQGAAFF

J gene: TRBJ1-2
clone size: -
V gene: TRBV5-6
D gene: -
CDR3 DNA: TGTGCCAGCAGCTCCGCAGGGGCAGGTGGCTACACCTTC
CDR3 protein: CASSSAGAGGYTF

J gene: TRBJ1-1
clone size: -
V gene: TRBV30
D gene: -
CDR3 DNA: TGTGCCTGGGTGCACAGGGCTGAAGCTTTCTTT
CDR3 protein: CAWVHRAEAFF

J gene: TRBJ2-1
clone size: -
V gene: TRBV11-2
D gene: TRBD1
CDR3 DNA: TGTGCCAGCAGCTTAAATAAGGGGGCGGCCTACAATGAGCAGTTCTTC
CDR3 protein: CASSLNKGAAYNEQFF

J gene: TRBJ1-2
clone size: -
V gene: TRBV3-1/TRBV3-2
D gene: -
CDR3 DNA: TGTGCCAGCAGCCAAGATTTTGTTCGGCAGGGAATTGGCTACACCTTC
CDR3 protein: CASSQDFVRQGIGYTF

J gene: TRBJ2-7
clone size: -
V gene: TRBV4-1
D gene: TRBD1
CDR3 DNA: TGCGCCAGCAGCCAAGGGGGGGACAGGGGTCTCGACGAGCAGTACTTC
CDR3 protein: CASSQGGDRGLDEQYF

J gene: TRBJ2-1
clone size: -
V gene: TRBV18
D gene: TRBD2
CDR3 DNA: TGTGCCAGCTCACCATTGGAGAGAGCGGGAGCCTACAATGAGCAGTTCTTC
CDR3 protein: CASSPLERAGAYNEQFF

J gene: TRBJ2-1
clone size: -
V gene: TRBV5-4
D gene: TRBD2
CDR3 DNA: TGTGCCAGCAGCCCTAAGACTAGCGTGGCAAAAAATGAGCAGTTCTTC
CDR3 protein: CASSPKTSVAKNEQFF

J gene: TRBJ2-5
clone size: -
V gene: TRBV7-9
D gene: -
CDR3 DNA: TGTGCCAGCAGCCAGGAGGGAGAGACCCAGTACTTC
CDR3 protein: CASSQEGETQYF

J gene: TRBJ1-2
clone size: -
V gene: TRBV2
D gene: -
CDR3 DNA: TGTGCCAGCATTCAGGGCCCCTTCTACTATGGCTACACCTTC
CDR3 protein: CASIQGPFYYGYTF

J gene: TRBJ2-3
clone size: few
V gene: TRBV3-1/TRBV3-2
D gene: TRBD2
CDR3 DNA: TGTGCCAGCAGCCCCCGGGCGGGAGGCCGGGATACGCAGTATTTT
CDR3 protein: CASSPRAGGRDTQYF

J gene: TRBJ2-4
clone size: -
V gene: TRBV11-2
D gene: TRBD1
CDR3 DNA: TGTGCCAGCAGCACGTCGACAGGGAACAAAAACATTCAGTACTTC
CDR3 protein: CASSTSTGNKNIQYF

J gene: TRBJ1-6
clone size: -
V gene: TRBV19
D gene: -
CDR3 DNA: TGTGCCAGTAGTATCGAGGTCGGATATAATTCACCCCTCCACTTT
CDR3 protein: CASSIEVGYNSPLHF

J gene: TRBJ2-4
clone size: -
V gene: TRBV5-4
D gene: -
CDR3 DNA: TGTGCCAGCAGTAATAGGGGGACCAAAAACATTCAGTACTTC
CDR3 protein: CASSNRGTKNIQYF